Listed below are T cell receptor beta chains from one sample, sequenced in a study of blood T cell repertoires in COVID-19. This table comes from immunoSEQ multiplex PCR, and its TCRdb copy is limited to in-frame clones, with some not included. The top ten hold around 2.9% of the sample, which has over 120,000 clones, 85% to 90% seen once. Sequences were obtained from peripheral blood. Every receptor here comes from a man aged 60 to 75 with active or convalescent COVID-19. Each CDR3 is given with its conserved first and last residue. Fields, in order: clone size, V gene, D gene, J gene, CDR3 DNA, CDR3 protein. D genes are given only for firm matches. For some rows the clone size is stated as once, few or many, or as a class when expanded; others skip it.

NA	TRBV7-3	NA	TRBJ1-4	TGTGCCAGCAGCTTATTAACAACTAATGAAAAACTGTTTTTT	CASSLLTTNEKLFF
NA	TRBV7-9	TRBD2	TRBJ2-2	TGTGCCAGCAGGCTACCGGGACTAGCGGGAAACACCGGGGAGCTGTTTTTT	CASRLPGLAGNTGELFF
NA	TRBV23-1	NA	TRBJ1-2	TGCGCCAGCAGCCGGACATGGGCGACCTATGGCTACACCTTC	CASSRTWATYGYTF
NA	TRBV5-1	TRBD1	TRBJ2-1	TGCGCCAGCAGCTTGAGTCCAGGGGGTATCAATGAGCAGTTCTTC	CASSLSPGGINEQFF
NA	TRBV19	TRBD2	TRBJ2-7	TGTGCCAGTAGGGAATACGGGACTAGCTACGAGCAGTACTTC	CASREYGTSYEQYF
NA	TRBV27	TRBD1	TRBJ2-1	TGTGCCAGCAGTTTATCCGGCAGGGGGCTCCTAGGCGGTGAGCAATTCTTC	CASSLSGRGLLGGEQFF
NA	TRBV19	NA	TRBJ1-1	TGTGCCAGTAGTATAGGCGGTTCCGTTAACGCTGAAGCTTTCTTT	CASSIGGSVNAEAFF
NA	TRBV28	TRBD1	TRBJ1-2	TGTGCCAGCAGTCAAGGGACAGACTATGGCTACACCTTC	CASSQGTDYGYTF
NA	TRBV4-1	TRBD1	TRBJ2-2	TGCGCCAGCAGCCAAGTATTGGCCCAGGGGGTGGGAACCGGGGAGCTGTTTTTT	CASSQVLAQGVGTGELFF
NA	TRBV9	TRBD2	TRBJ2-1	TGTGCCAGCAGCTCGAACTTCCGACTAGCGGGGACCTCCTACAATGAGCAGTTCTTC	CASSSNFRLAGTSYNEQFF
NA	TRBV9	TRBD1	TRBJ2-5	TGTGCCAGCAGCGACCGGACAGGGTACGGGGAGACCCAGTACTTC	CASSDRTGYGETQYF
NA	TRBV10-3	TRBD2	TRBJ2-3	TGTGCCATCAGCCCGCCTAGCGGGCCCGCAGATACGCAGTATTTT	CAISPPSGPADTQYF
NA	TRBV6-5	NA	TRBJ1-4	TGTGCCAGCAGTCAGTCATGGGGGGGAGGTGAAAAACTGTTTTTT	CASSQSWGGGEKLFF
NA	TRBV7-2	NA	TRBJ2-7	TGTGCCAGCAGCTTAAATAGTGGCTACGAGCAGTACTTC	CASSLNSGYEQYF
few	TRBV28	NA	TRBJ2-6	TGTGCCAGCAGTTTATCCGGGGAAAGTGGGGCCAACGTCCTGACTTTC	CASSLSGESGANVLTF
once	TRBV4-2	NA	TRBJ2-5	TGTGCCAGCAGCCAAGATAGTAGAGGAGCAGAGACCCAGTACTTC	CASSQDSRGAETQYF
NA	TRBV11-2	NA	TRBJ2-3	TGTGCCAGCAGCTCTCGGACTAACCCCACAGATACGCAGTATTTT	CASSSRTNPTDTQYF
NA	TRBV24-1	TRBD1	TRBJ2-7	TGTGCCACCAGTGACCAGGGACAGGGGGCGGGACAGTACTTC	CATSDQGQGAGQYF
NA	TRBV11-2	NA	TRBJ2-3	TGTGCCAGCAGCTTAGGGAGCGGTACCACAGATACGCAGTATTTT	CASSLGSGTTDTQYF
NA	TRBV7-9	TRBD2	TRBJ2-1	TGTGCCAGCAGCTTATTAGCGGGAGGCGATGAGCAGTTCTTC	CASSLLAGGDEQFF
NA	TRBV3-1/TRBV3-2	NA	TRBJ2-7	TGTGCCAGCAGCTCTTCCGACGAGCAGTACTTC	CASSSSDEQYF
NA	TRBV5-4	TRBD1	TRBJ1-6	TGTGCCAGCAGCTTGGCCAAACAGGGGGACTCACCCCTCCACTTT	CASSLAKQGDSPLHF
NA	TRBV7-3	TRBD1	TRBJ2-3	TGTGCCAGCAGCCGTGGACAGGGGGAAGGAGATACGCAGTATTTT	CASSRGQGEGDTQYF
NA	TRBV2	NA	TRBJ2-2	TGTGCCAGCAGTGTAGAGGGGAACACCGGGGAGCTGTTTTTT	CASSVEGNTGELFF
NA	TRBV24-1	NA	TRBJ2-3	TGTGCCACAGGGACTAGCACAGATACGCAGTATTTT	CATGTSTDTQYF
NA	TRBV11-3	NA	TRBJ2-1	TGTGCCAGCAGCCGAACAGGGTACCGGGATGAGCAGTTCTTC	CASSRTGYRDEQFF
few	TRBV4-3	NA	TRBJ1-4	TGCGCCAGCAGCCAAGTGGTACAGCCCAATGAAAAACTGTTTTTT	CASSQVVQPNEKLFF
NA	TRBV5-6	NA	TRBJ1-2	TGTGCCAGCAGCGGACTTCCCAGCTATGGCTACACCTTC	CASSGLPSYGYTF
NA	TRBV24-1	TRBD2	TRBJ2-1	TGTGCCACCAGTGATTTGCCTCGCGGGAGCGCCTACAATGAGCAGTTCTTC	CATSDLPRGSAYNEQFF
once	TRBV10-3	TRBD1	TRBJ2-7	TGTGCCATCAGTGGGGACAGTTCCTACGAGCAGTACTTC	CAISGDSSYEQYF
NA	TRBV19	TRBD1	TRBJ2-7	TGTGCCAGTAGTTCGACAGGGGTTAGCTACGAGCAGTACTTC	CASSSTGVSYEQYF
NA	TRBV28	TRBD1	TRBJ1-6	TGTGCCAGCAGACCGGACAGGGTTAATTCACCCCTCCACTTT	CASRPDRVNSPLHF
once	TRBV6-5	TRBD1	TRBJ1-3	TGTGCCAGCAGTACGACAGGGGGAAACACCATATATTTT	CASSTTGGNTIYF
NA	TRBV2	NA	TRBJ1-1	TGTGCCTGGAGCGCGGGAGGAAATACTGAAGCTTTCTTT	CAWSAGGNTEAFF
NA	TRBV6-5	NA	TRBJ1-2	TGTGCCAGCAACCGATGGGGGGGAGGCTACACCTTC	CASNRWGGGYTF
NA	TRBV7-6	NA	TRBJ2-3	TGTGCCAGCAGCCCGGGGGGCACAGATACGCAGTATTTT	CASSPGGTDTQYF
NA	TRBV27	NA	TRBJ2-5	TGTGCCAGCAGTCCAGGACTGGCGGTGGAGACCCAGTACTTC	CASSPGLAVETQYF
once	TRBV4-1	TRBD1	TRBJ2-7	TGCGCCAGCAGCCTAAGGACAGGGACCTACGAGCAGTACTTC	CASSLRTGTYEQYF
NA	TRBV18	NA	TRBJ2-5	TGTGCCAGCTCACCTGGACTTGGAGAGACCCAGTACTTC	CASSPGLGETQYF
NA	TRBV7-2	TRBD2	TRBJ2-1	TGTGCCAGCAGCCCTAGCGGGGAATGGGGTAGTGAGCAGTTCTTC	CASSPSGEWGSEQFF
NA	TRBV18	NA	TRBJ2-1	TGTGCCAGCTCTCCCAGTTTGACTCCTTCCAATGAGCAGTTCTTC	CASSPSLTPSNEQFF
NA	TRBV4-3	TRBD1	TRBJ2-1	TGCGCCAGCAGCCAAGATACGGGACAGGGGAAAAATGAGCAGTTCTTC	CASSQDTGQGKNEQFF
NA	TRBV6-5	TRBD1	TRBJ1-2	TGTGCCAGCAGTCGCGACAGGGAAAACTATGGCTACACCTTC	CASSRDRENYGYTF
NA	TRBV28	TRBD1	TRBJ2-1	TGTGCCAGCAAGGGGGGGACAGGGGGCACCTACAATGAGCAGTTCTTC	CASKGGTGGTYNEQFF
NA	TRBV3-1/TRBV3-2	NA	TRBJ1-2	TGTGCCAGCAGCCAAGAGCAACACAGCTATGGCTACACCTTC	CASSQEQHSYGYTF
NA	TRBV9	NA	TRBJ1-1	TGTGCCAGCAGCGTAGGGTGGGGGGAACCGAACACTGAAGCTTTCTTT	CASSVGWGEPNTEAFF
NA	TRBV29-1	NA	TRBJ2-3	TGCAGCGTCGGCCCGGGAGCCCACACAGATACGCAGTATTTT	CSVGPGAHTDTQYF
NA	TRBV5-1	TRBD2	TRBJ2-7	TGCGCCAGCAGCTTGGGGGCCAGCGGGGGGGCCTACGAGCAGTACTTC	CASSLGASGGAYEQYF
NA	TRBV2	NA	TRBJ2-7	TGTGCCAGCAGCGCACATCAACAGGAGACCTACGAGCAGTACTTC	CASSAHQQETYEQYF
NA	TRBV4-1	NA	TRBJ2-3	TGCGCCAGCAGCCAAGATCAGGGGTTGGATACGCAGTATTTT	CASSQDQGLDTQYF
NA	TRBV12-3/TRBV12-4	NA	TRBJ1-5	TGTGCCAGCAGTCCTATGGAGGGGCAGCCCCAGCATTTT	CASSPMEGQPQHF